The 26 T cell receptor beta chains below all came from one sample that was sequenced in a study of graft-versus-host responses after intestinal transplantation. No antigen is known for these receptors. Only in-frame clones appear in the TCRdb table, and some are missing; sequencing was by immunoSEQ multiplex PCR. The sample lists roughly 130,000 clones; about nine tenths were seen once. The starting material was unstimulated CD4+ T cells sorted from spleen or lymph node cells, obtained before intestinal transplant. These receptor sequences come from a human donor who received an intestinal transplant.

This rearrangement joins TRBV5-4 to TRBJ2-7, with 10 bases aligning to TRBD2. CDR1 SGHNT and CDR2 YYREEE come from the germline V gene (reference sequence). The CDR3 has 16 amino acids. The V gene end was trimmed by 4 bases and the J gene end by 3 bases; junction bases not matched to a gene: 10. In DNA, the CDR3 is TGTGCCAGCAGCCCTAGGACTAGCGGATATATCTACGAGCAGTACTTC. This sequence encodes CASSPRTSGYIYEQYF.

This chain links TRBV5-4 with TRBJ2-7; D possibly corresponds to TRBD2 (6 bases). This CDR3 contains 14 residues. The V end was cut by 3 bases, the J end by 3 bases, with 13 bases between. Germline lookup yields CDR1 SGHNT and CDR2 YYREEE (reference sequence). The CDR3 loop is CASSSSVRVYEQYF. CDR3 bases: TGTGCCAGCAGCTCTAGCGTTCGTGTCTACGAGCAGTACTTC.

Regarding this clone: The same CDR3 can be traced to other DNA sequences in this sample. This chain connects TRBV18 to TRBJ2-3; D gene uncertain. The length of the CDR3 is 15 residues. V was shortened by 6 bases and J by 4 bases, with 17 bases between the two germline ends. Per the germline V gene, CDR1 is KGHSH and CDR2 is LQKENI. The CDR3 DNA reads TGTGCCAGCTCGCCCCTATTTACGCCCTCAGATACGCAGTATTTT. Its translation is CASSPLFTPSDTQYF.

The V call is TRBV28, the J call TRBJ1-2; tentative D call: TRBD1 (5 bases). CDR3 length: 14 amino acids. Germline CDR1 is MDHEN and CDR2 is SYDVKM. V was trimmed by 5 bases and J by 2 bases, leaving 12 bases between them. This CDR3 is CASSTGTSNYGYTF. The CDR3 nucleotides read TGTGCCAGCAGTACCGGGACGTCGAACTATGGCTACACCTTC.

The rearrangement links TRBV9 to TRBJ1-5; a possible D gene is TRBD1 (5 bases). This CDR3 is built from 14 residues. Trimming removed 2 bases from V and 2 bases from J, with 8 bases in between. The germline gives CDR1 SGDLS, CDR2 YYNGEE. CDR3 region: CASSVQGGNQPQHF. DNA for the CDR3: TGTGCCAGCAGCGTCCAGGGCGGCAATCAGCCCCAGCATTTT.

The chain employs TRBV5-1 and TRBJ1-2; the D gene is possibly TRBD1 (6 bases). Germline CDR1 reads SGHRS; CDR2 reads YFSETQ. This CDR3 has 12 amino acids. The V end lost 0 bases, the J end lost 8 bases, and 8 bases lay between the germline ends. CDR3 protein: CASSLEGEGYTF. In nucleotides, the CDR3 is TGCGCCAGCAGCTTGGAGGGGGAAGGCTACACCTTC.

V usage is TRBV6-5 and J usage is TRBJ2-2; maybe TRBD1 (5 bases). The CDR3 extends over 16 amino acids. Trimming stripped 1 base from V and 0 bases from J, with 9 bases between. In germline, CDR1 is MNHEY, CDR2 SVGAGI. The CDR3 loop is CASSYWGRSNTGELFF. DNA of the CDR3: TGTGCCAGCAGTTACTGGGGCAGATCGAACACCGGGGAGCTGTTTTTT.

This chain links TRBV6-1 with TRBJ1-2; possible D gene TRBD1, 6 bases. Germline V gene lookup returns CDR1 MNHNS and CDR2 SASEGT. The CDR3 is 12 residues long. The V gene lost 4 bases and the J gene lost 4 bases, with 7 bases spanning the gap. In DNA form, the CDR3 reads TGTGCCAGCAGTGGACAGGCCTATGGCTACACCTTC. Encoded protein: CASSGQAYGYTF.

The rearrangement links TRBV6-1 to TRBJ2-1, with 7 positions matching TRBD1. Germline V lookup: CDR1 MNHNS, CDR2 SASEGT. The CDR3 runs 15 residues. V gave up 7 bases and J gave up 0 bases; unmatched junction bases: 6. CDR3 nucleotide sequence: TGTGCCAGCATCCCACAGGGGAGCTCCTACAATGAGCAGTTCTTC. The encoded protein is CASIPQGSSYNEQFF.

The gene calls are TRBV30 and TRBJ1-5; TRBD1 might be the D (5 bases). Deletions cut 4 bases from V and 4 bases from J, with 17 bases between. Germline V gene sequence: CDR1 GTSNPN, CDR2 SVGIG (reference sequence). The CDR3 sequence is 15 residues long. CDR3 protein: CAWTTSDRRNQPQHF. The CDR3 DNA reads as TGTGCCTGGACCACCTCTGACAGAAGAAATCAGCCCCAGCATTTT. The whole variable domain, filled in from reference TRBV30 and TRBJ1-5, reads SQTIHQWPATLVQPVGSPLSLECTVEGTSNPNLYWYRQAAGRGLQLLFYSVGIGQISSEVPQNLSASRPQDRQFILSSKKLLLSDSGFYLCAWTTSDRRNQPQHFGDGTRLSIL.

J is TRBJ2-7 and V is TRBV25-1, with D possibly TRBD1 on 6 matching bases. CDR3 length: 12 residues. Germline CDR1 reads MGHDK; CDR2 reads SYGVNS. The V end was cut by 7 bases, the J end by 3 bases, with 10 bases between. The CDR3 region has the DNA TGTGCCAGCATCGGACAGTTCTACGAGCAGTACTTC. Translated, it gives CASIGQFYEQYF.

This chain links TRBV7-9 with TRBJ1-2; no clear D gene. The germline V gene has CDR1 SEHNR and CDR2 FQNEAQ (reference sequence). The CDR3 is 15 amino acids. V lost 0 bases to trimming and J lost 8 bases, with 16 bases between them. For the CDR3, the DNA is TGTGCCAGCAGCTTAGCGTGGGCCAGCTCTATGGGCTACACCTTC. It translates to CASSLAWASSMGYTF.

V usage is TRBV7-2 and J usage is TRBJ1-2, with TRBD1 identical over 9 bases. This CDR3 is built from 14 residues. CDR1 SGHTA and CDR2 FQGNSA come from the germline V gene. The V and J ends lost 5 bases and 4 bases, in that order; junction bases with no gene match: 5. CDR3 DNA sequence: TGTGCCAGCAGCCTTGAGACAGGGGGCTATGGCTACACCTTC. Translated, it gives CASSLETGGYGYTF.

The CDR3 sequence: CSGARDIVEGYTF. The DNA of the CDR3 is TGCAGTGGGGCCAGGGATATCGTTGAGGGCTACACCTTC. The chain recombines TRBV29-1 with TRBJ1-2; a weak D match, TRBD1 (5 bases). CDR1 and CDR2 (germline): SQVTM, ANQGSEA. The CDR3 consists of 13 residues.

The chain recombines TRBV5-4 with TRBJ2-1; D possibly corresponds to TRBD2 (5 bases). The V end lost 4 bases, the J end lost 8 bases, and 13 bases lay between the germline ends. The V gene's germline CDR1 is SGHNT and CDR2 YYREEE (reference sequence). CDR3 length equals 13 residues. In DNA form, the CDR3 reads TGTGCCAGCAGCCCCTGGAGTAGCGATGAGCAGTTCTTC. Its protein is CASSPWSSDEQFF.

The J gene is TRBJ2-7, the V gene TRBV5-1, with D possibly TRBD2 on 5 matching bases. CDR1 and CDR2 from the germline V gene are SGHRS and YFSETQ. V lost 0 bases, J lost 4 bases, and 17 bases lay in between. CDR3 length equals 16 residues. CDR3 DNA sequence: TGCGCCAGCAGCTTGGCTCCCGCGGGCGACCTTTACGAGCAGTACTTC. This gives the protein CASSLAPAGDLYEQYF.

This chain links TRBV11-2 with TRBJ2-1, with TRBD2 identical over 10 bases. CDR1 is SGHAT, CDR2 FQNNGV, per germline. J was trimmed by 9 bases and V by 6 bases; bases with no gene match: 17. CDR3 size: 17 residues. In DNA, the CDR3 is TGTGCCAGCAGTCCTCTGGGTAAAGCGGGAGGGCCGAGTGAGCAGTTCTTC. Translation gives CASSPLGKAGGPSEQFF.

The V call is TRBV7-9, the J call TRBJ2-5; 9 bases agree with TRBD2. The CDR3 runs to 15 residues. Germline trimming cut 6 bases from V and 3 bases from J; bases unmatched to any gene: 8. Germline values: CDR1 SEHNR, CDR2 FQNEAQ (reference sequence). In DNA, the CDR3 is TGTGCCAGCAGTTTTAGCGGGAGTGTGGAAGAGACCCAGTACTTC. Its translation is CASSFSGSVEETQYF.

The CDR3 sequence is CASSPLVAGTGDSGEQFF. The CDR3 bases are TGTGCCAGCTCACCCCTGGTAGCCGGGACAGGGGATAGTGGTGAGCAGTTCTTC. The chain uses TRBV18 and TRBJ2-1; 10 nucleotides agree with TRBD1. Germline CDR1 KGHSH, CDR2 LQKENI. The CDR3 length is 18 residues. Germline trimming cut 3 bases from V and 9 bases from J; bases unmatched to any gene: 17.

The chain recombines TRBV9 with TRBJ2-6, with 8 nucleotides matching TRBD2. Germline assignment: CDR1 SGDLS and CDR2 YYNGEE. The length of the CDR3 is 17 residues. The junction had 6 bases not matched to a gene; V was cut back by 2 bases and J by 2 bases. CDR3 loop: CASSVSGNIAGANVLTF. CDR3 bases: TGTGCCAGCAGCGTTAGCGGGAATATTGCTGGGGCCAACGTCCTGACTTTC.

The chain couples TRBV7-8 to TRBJ2-7; D uncertain. The V end was cut by 0 bases, the J end by 3 bases, with 9 bases between. The germline CDR1 and CDR2 sequences are SGHVS and FQNEAQ. The CDR3 contains 14 residues. CDR3 coding DNA: TGTGCCAGCAGCTTAGCGGGGTCAGTCTACGAGCAGTACTTC. Its protein is CASSLAGSVYEQYF.

J is TRBJ2-2 and V is TRBV7-2; 9 nucleotides align to TRBD2. This CDR3 comprises 16 residues. The trim removed 5 bases at V and 1 base at J, leaving 5 bases unmatched. CDR1 is SGHTA, CDR2 FQGNSA, per germline. The CDR3 is CASSLGLAQNTGELFF. CDR3 coding DNA: TGTGCCAGCAGCCTGGGACTAGCTCAGAACACCGGGGAGCTGTTTTTT.

This clone was detected only once. The chain joins TRBV30 to TRBJ2-7; TRBD1 aligns across 9 bases. Unmatched junction bases numbered 8, after V lost 5 bases and J lost 3 bases. The CDR3 consists of 14 residues. The germline CDR1 and CDR2 sequences are GTSNPN and SVGIG (reference sequence). DNA for the CDR3: TGTGCCTGGCAGGACAGGGGAAGGAACTACGAGCAGTACTTC. This gives the protein CAWQDRGRNYEQYF.

The chain couples TRBV6-1 to TRBJ1-1, with D perhaps TRBD1 (5 bases). Looked up from germline, CDR1 is MNHNS and CDR2 is SASEGT. The CDR3 covers 15 residues. Trimming left V 1 base short and J 3 bases short, with 12 bases between. DNA of the CDR3: TGTGCCAGCAGTGAAGGGACAACCACCTACACTGAAGCTTTCTTT. Translating gives CASSEGTTTYTEAFF.

This rearrangement joins TRBV28 to TRBJ2-2; D not resolved. The CDR3 covers 14 residues. The germline CDR1 and CDR2 sequences are MDHEN and SYDVKM. V dropped 7 bases and J dropped 6 bases, with 15 bases sitting between them. The CDR3 nucleotides are TGTGCCAGCAACCGGGTCCTTGGCTCCGGGGAGCTGTTTTTT. This translates into CASNRVLGSGELFF.

This chain links TRBV7-9 with TRBJ2-2; no reliable D call. With 0 bases removed from V and 6 bases from J, the gap between germline ends came to 14 bases. The CDR3 runs to 16 residues. Germline V gives CDR1 SEHNR, CDR2 FQNEAQ (reference sequence). CDR3 sequence: CASSLAVRVVAGELFF. Written as DNA, the CDR3 is TGTGCCAGCAGCTTAGCTGTCCGTGTGGTCGCCGGGGAGCTGTTTTTT.